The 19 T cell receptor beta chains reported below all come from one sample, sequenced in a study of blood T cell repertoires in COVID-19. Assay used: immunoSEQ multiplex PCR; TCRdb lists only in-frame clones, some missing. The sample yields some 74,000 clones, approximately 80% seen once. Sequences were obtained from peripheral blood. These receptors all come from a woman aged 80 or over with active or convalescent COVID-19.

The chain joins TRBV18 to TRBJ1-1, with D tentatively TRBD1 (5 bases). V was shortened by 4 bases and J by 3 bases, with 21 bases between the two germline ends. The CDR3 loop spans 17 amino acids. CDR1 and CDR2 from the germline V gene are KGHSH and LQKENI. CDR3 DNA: TGTGCCAGCTCACGGAGGAGGGGAGAAGCTGCGGACACTGAAGCTTTCTTT. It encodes CASSRRRGEAADTEAFF.

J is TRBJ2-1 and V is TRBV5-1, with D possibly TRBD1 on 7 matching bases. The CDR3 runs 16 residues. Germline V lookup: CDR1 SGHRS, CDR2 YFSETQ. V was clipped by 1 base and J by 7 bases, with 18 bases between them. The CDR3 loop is CASSLPQTGTHNEQFF. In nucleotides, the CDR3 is TGCGCCAGCAGCTTGCCCCAGACAGGGACTCATAATGAGCAGTTCTTC.

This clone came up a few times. The CDR3 DNA sequence: TGTGCCAGCAGTTTAAATCTCCCAGGGGGGCTCACTGAAGCTTTCTTT. Its protein product is CASSLNLPGGLTEAFF. V is TRBV28 and J is TRBJ1-1; 7 bases match TRBD1. CDR1 and CDR2 from the germline V gene are MDHEN and SYDVKM. The trim removed 2 bases at V and 4 bases at J, leaving 10 bases unmatched. The CDR3 extends over 16 amino acids.

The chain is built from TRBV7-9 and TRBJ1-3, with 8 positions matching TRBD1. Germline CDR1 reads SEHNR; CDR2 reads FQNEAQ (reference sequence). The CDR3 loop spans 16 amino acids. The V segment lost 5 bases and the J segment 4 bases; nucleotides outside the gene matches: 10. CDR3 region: CASSPGQVVQGNTIYF. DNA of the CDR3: TGTGCCAGCAGCCCGGGACAGGTCGTGCAGGGAAACACCATATATTTT.

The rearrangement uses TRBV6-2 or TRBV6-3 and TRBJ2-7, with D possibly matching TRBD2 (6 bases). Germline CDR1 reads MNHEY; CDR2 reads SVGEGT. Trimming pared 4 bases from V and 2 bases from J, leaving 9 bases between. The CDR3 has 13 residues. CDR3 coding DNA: TGTGCCAGCAGTTGGGGGGATGCCTACGAGCAGTACTTC. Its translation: CASSWGDAYEQYF.

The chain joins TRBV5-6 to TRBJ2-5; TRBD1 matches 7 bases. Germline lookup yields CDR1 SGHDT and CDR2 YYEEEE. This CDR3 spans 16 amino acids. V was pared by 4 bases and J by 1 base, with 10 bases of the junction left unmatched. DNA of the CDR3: TGTGCCAGCAGCCCCTTGATTTGGGACAGCCAAGAGACCCAGTACTTC. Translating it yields CASSPLIWDSQETQYF.

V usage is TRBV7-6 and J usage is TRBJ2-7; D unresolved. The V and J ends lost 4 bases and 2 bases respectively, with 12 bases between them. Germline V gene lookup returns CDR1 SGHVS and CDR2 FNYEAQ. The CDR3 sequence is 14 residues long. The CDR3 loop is CASSSSMGPYEQYF. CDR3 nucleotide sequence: TGTGCCAGCAGCTCCAGCATGGGCCCCTACGAGCAGTACTTC. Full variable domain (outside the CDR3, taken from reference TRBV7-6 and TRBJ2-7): GAGVSQSPRYKVTKRGQDVALRCDPISGHVSLYWYRQALGQGPEFLTYFNYEAQQDKSGLPNDRFSAERPEGSISTLTIQRTEQRDSAMYRCASSSSMGPYEQYFGPGTRLTVT.

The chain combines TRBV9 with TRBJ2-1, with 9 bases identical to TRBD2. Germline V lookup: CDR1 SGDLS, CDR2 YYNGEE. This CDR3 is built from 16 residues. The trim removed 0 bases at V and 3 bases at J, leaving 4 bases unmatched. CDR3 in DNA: TGTGCCAGCAGCGTAGGATCAGCGGGGGGCTACAATGAGCAGTTCTTC. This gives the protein CASSVGSAGGYNEQFF.

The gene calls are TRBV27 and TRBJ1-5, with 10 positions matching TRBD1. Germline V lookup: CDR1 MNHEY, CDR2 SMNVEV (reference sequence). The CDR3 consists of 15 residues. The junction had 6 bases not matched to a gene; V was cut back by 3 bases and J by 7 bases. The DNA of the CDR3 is TGTGCCAGCAGTTTGACAGGGGGCTCAGGGCAGCCCCAGCATTTT. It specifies CASSLTGGSGQPQHF.

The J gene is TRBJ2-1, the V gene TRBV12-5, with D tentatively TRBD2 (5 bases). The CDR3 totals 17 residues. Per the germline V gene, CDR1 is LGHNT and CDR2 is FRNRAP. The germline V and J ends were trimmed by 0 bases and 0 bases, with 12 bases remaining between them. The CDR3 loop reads CASGLVHSTSSYNEQFF. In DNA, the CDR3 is TGTGCTAGTGGTTTGGTACACTCCACTAGCTCCTACAATGAGCAGTTCTTC.

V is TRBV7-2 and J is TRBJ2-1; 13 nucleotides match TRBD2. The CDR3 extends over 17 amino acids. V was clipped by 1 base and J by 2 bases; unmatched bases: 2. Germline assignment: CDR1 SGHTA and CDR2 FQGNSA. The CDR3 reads CASSLVLAGGPYNEQFF. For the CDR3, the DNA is TGTGCCAGCAGCTTAGTACTAGCGGGAGGGCCCTACAATGAGCAGTTCTTC. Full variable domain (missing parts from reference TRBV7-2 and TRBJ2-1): GAGVSQSPSNKVTEKGKDVELRCDPISGHTALYWYRQSLGQGLEFLIYFQGNSAPDKSGLPSDRFSAERTGGSVSTLTIQRTQQEDSAVYLCASSLVLAGGPYNEQFFGPGTRLTVL.

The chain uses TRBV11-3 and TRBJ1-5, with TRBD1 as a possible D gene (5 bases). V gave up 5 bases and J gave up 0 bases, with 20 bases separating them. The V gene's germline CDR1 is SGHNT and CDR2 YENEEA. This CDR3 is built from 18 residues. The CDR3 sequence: CASSPPGEGTYSNQPQHF. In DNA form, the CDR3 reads TGTGCCAGCAGCCCCCCGGGAGAGGGGACTTATAGCAATCAGCCCCAGCATTTT.

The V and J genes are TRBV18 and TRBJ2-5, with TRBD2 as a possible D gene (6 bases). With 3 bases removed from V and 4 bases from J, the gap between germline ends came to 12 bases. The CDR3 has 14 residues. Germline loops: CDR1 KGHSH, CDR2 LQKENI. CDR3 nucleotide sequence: TGTGCCAGCTCACCTCGGAGGGCGGGAGAGACCCAGTACTTC. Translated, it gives CASSPRRAGETQYF.

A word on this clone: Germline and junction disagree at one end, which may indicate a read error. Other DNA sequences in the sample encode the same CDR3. The CDR3: CASSPTSGETQYF. The CDR3, as DNA: TGTGCCAGCAGCCCGACTAGCGGGGAGACCCAATACTTC. The chain combines TRBV5-4 with TRBJ2-5; 11 nucleotides agree with TRBD2. Germline CDR1 is SGHNT and CDR2 is YYREEE (reference sequence). This CDR3 contains 13 residues.

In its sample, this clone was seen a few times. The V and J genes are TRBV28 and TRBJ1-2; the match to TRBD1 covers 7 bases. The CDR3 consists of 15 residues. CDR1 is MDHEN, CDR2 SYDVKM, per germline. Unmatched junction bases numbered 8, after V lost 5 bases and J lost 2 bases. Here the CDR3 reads CASSPTDRSNYGYTF. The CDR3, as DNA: TGTGCCAGCAGTCCAACGGACAGGTCCAACTATGGCTACACCTTC.

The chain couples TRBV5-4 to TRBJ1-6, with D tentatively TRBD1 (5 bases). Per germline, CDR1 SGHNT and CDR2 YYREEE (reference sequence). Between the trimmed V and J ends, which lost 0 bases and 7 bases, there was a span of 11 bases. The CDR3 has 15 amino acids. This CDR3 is CASSLDQGWNSPLHF. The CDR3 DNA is TGTGCCAGCAGCTTGGATCAGGGATGGAATTCACCCCTCCACTTT.

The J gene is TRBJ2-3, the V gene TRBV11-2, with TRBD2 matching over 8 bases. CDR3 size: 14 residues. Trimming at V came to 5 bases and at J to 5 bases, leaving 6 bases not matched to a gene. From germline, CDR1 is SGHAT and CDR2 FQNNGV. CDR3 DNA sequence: TGTGCCAGCAGCCCAGGACTAGCCAGAGATACGCAGTATTTT. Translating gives CASSPGLARDTQYF.

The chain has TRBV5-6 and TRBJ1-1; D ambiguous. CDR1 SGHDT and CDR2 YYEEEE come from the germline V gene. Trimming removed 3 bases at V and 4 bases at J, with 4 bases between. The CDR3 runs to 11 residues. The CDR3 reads CASSSSTEAFF. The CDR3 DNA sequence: TGTGCCAGCAGCTCGAGCACTGAAGCTTTCTTT.

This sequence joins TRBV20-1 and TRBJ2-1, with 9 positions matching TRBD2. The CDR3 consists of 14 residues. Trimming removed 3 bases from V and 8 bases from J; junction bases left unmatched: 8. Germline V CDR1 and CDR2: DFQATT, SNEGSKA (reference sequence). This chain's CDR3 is CSASDAGGLDEQFF. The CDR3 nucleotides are TGCAGTGCTAGTGATGCGGGAGGGTTGGATGAGCAGTTCTTC.